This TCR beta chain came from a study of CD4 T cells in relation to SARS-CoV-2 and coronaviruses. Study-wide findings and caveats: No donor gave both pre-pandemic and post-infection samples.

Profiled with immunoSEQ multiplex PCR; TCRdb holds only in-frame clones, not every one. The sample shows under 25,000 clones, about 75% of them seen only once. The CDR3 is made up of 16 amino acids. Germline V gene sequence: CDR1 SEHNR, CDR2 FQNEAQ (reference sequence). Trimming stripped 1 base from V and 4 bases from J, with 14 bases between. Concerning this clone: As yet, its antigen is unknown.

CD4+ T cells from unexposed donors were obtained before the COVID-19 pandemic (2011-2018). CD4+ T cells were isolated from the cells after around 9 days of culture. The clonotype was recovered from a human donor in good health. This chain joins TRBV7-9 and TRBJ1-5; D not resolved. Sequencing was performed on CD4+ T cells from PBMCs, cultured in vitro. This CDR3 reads CASSLGGAGANQPQHF. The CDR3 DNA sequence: TGTGCCAGCAGCTTAGGTGGTGCTGGTGCGAATCAGCCCCAGCATTTT.